This T cell receptor (beta chain) was captured in a study of blood T cells in healthy people across ages. The CDR3 loop spans 16 amino acids. Germline CDR1 reads SGHTA; CDR2 reads FQGTGA. The trim removed 5 bases at V and 6 bases at J, leaving 9 bases unmatched. Using a J-beta primer mix together with a sample-barcoded 5' primer, a second PCR was run for roughly 7 to 12 cycles. Each cDNA molecule, via a template-switch adaptor with 12 random nucleotides, was tagged. Each CDR3 protein is one row after TCRdb ran MiXCR on the 5' RACE reads. The repertoire holds 540,000 or so distinct CDR3 sequences, 40% to 50% seen once, with 20% to 25% in the top ten. This clonotype was seen a handful of times.

The TCR was taken from a man older than 75 in good health. The sequencing input was blood. V and J are TRBV7-3 and TRBJ2-1, with 11 bases lining up with TRBD2. In DNA, the CDR3 is TGTGCCAGCAGCCCACGCCTAGCGGGAGGCCTCAATGAGCAGTTCTTC. It specifies CASSPRLAGGLNEQFF.